This entry describes one T cell receptor (beta chain). The antigen remains unidentified. After removal of 4 bases from V and 2 bases from J, the junction contained 10 bases not matched to a gene. Germline CDR1 and CDR2: SGHRS and YFSETQ. CDR3 size: 18 residues. This sample stems from a study of CD8+ T cells in alopecia areata. Turning to the study itself: People stayed on tofacitinib for 6 to 18 months, then stopped the drug for 6 months.

Documented treatment: oral pan-JAK inhibitor, 5-10 mg twice daily. After isolation, RNA underwent reverse transcription to generate cDNA as the sequencing template. Libraries were prepared by immunoSEQ multiplex PCR; TCRdb keeps only in-frame clonotypes and omits some of them. There are a few hundred thousand clones in the sample; roughly 44% occur only once, and about 2.6% lies in the top ten. Study-wide findings and caveats: Many expanded lesional clones persisted in scalp and blood during tofacitinib treatment.

The receptor comes from a human donor with alopecia areata. The chain recombines TRBV5-1 with TRBJ2-1, with 12 nucleotides matching TRBD2. This material consisted of CD4+ T cells sorted from blood, taken at approximately week 36, from a patient treated with tofacitinib. CDR3 sequence (DNA): TGCGCCAGCAGCAGGGACGGGACTAGCGGGCGGGCCTACAATGAGCAGTTCTTC. This sequence encodes CASSRDGTSGRAYNEQFF.